This note documents a single TCR beta chain sequence. Its antigen is undetermined. A far larger clone is one nucleotide away, so this likely arose from a read error. This sample is part of a study of read filtering for tumor transcriptome and immune sequencing. About the research overall: After DNase treatment, RNA was made into whole-transcriptome libraries. RNA-seq yielded only about 75 to 1,300 TCR reads, IR-seq about 4 to 10.27 million. Study-wide findings and caveats: This fraction held mixed bone marrow immune cells after CD138-negative sorting. Single-read clonotypes: about 81.9% of IR-seq clonotypes (around 3.5% of reads), more than 70% of RNA-seq clonotypes (roughly 43% of reads).

The CDR3 length is 13 residues. Germline lookup yields CDR1 MDHEN and CDR2 SYDVKM. From approximately 430 ng of RNA, a library with molecular barcoded alpha/delta and beta/gamma adaptors was made. TCRdb fed the reads into MiXCR, producing one record per CDR3 protein. Among 40,000 to 50,000 distinct CDR3 sequences listed, roughly an eighth were seen once. This chain links TRBV28 with TRBJ1-6; D perhaps matches TRBD1 (5 bases). TRBJ1-1 explains the end of the DNA better; the J call may be wrong. This TCR was sampled from a donor older than 35 with multiple myeloma. The sample taken for sequencing was a population of CD138-negative cells sorted from bone marrow. CDR3 DNA: TGTGCCAGCGCCCGGCCGGGACCAAATGAAGCTTTCTTT. Translating gives CASARPGPNEAFF.